The source of this T cell receptor beta chain is a study of regulatory T cells in long-lasting Graves disease. Arm-PCR of CDR3 regions and iRepertoire HTBI primers were the basis on which TCR beta libraries were built. TCRdb passed the multiplex PCR reads through MiXCR, listing each CDR3 protein once. The sample contains approximately 400,000 distinct CDR3 sequences, around 20% of which appear only once. Concerning this clonotype: The antigen is unknown.

Study-wide results and limits: Among samples with persistent disease, TRBV28, TRBJ1-2 and TRBJ2-5 were favored.

The time point here: persistent/refractory GD, antithyroid drugs over 5 years with positive TRAb. Construction of the TCR library relied on RNA isolated from PBMCs. The V gene end was trimmed by 9 bases and the J gene end by 4 bases; junction bases not matched to a gene: 5. The CDR3 extends over 12 amino acids. The germline gives CDR1 SNHLY, CDR2 FYNNEI. The TCR sequence derives from a female donor with Graves disease. The sequenced sample was peripheral blood mononuclear cells (PBMCs), obtained when the disease was refractory, from a patient treated with antithyroid drugs. V and J are TRBV2 and TRBJ2-5; 7 bases are a match to TRBD1. The CDR3 DNA reads as TGTGCCAGAGGGACAGTTGGAGAGACCCAGTACTTC. It is translated as CARGTVGETQYF.